This T cell receptor (beta chain) was identified during a study of cytomegalovirus exposure and HLA in healthy donors. Study overall: An early data release held about 85 million unique TCRs from HLA-typed donors. Among a few hundred genotyped donors, around 80% fell in the Caucasian-associated ancestry cluster.

Primers: 60 Vbeta forward and 13 Jbeta reverse. TCRdb keeps only in-frame clones here, not all; method: immunoSEQ multiplex PCR. Here the sample spans about 64,000 clones, around 77% being singletons. Germline values: CDR1 SQVTM, CDR2 ANQGSEA. This CDR3 contains 11 residues. Trimming removed 5 bases from V and 6 bases from J, with 10 bases in between. General study results and limits: Association of a missense DCLRE1C variant with TCR beta V- and J-gene trimming was reported in a later analysis. Most TCR sequences proved rare, with some public TCRs found in many donors.

In the case of this clone: Its antigen remains unidentified.

The chain combines TRBV29-1 with TRBJ1-1, with a tentative D call TRBD1 (5 bases). This clonotype was obtained from a male donor in good health and CMV-seropositive. Sequencing was carried out using PBMCs. The CDR3 sequence is CSVRQGSEAFF. CDR3 DNA sequence: TGCAGCGTTCGGCAGGGTTCTGAAGCTTTCTTT.